Listed below are T cell receptor beta chains from one sample, sequenced in a study of T cells after yellow fever vaccination. In TCRdb, the 5' RACE reads were re-called with MiXCR into one record per CDR3 protein. The data contain 200,000 to 300,000 distinct CDR3 sequences, about an eighth of them singletons. The sequencing used CD4+ T cells sorted from PBMCs, collected 45 days after the yellow fever booster vaccination. The receptors were gathered from a man aged 30-40 years who received the YFV17D yellow fever vaccine. CDR3s include the opening cysteine and the closing phenylalanine or tryptophan. The D gene is left open where the match is weak. Clone size appears in some rows only: once, few, many, or a class for an expanded clone.

J gene | D gene | CDR3 length | V gene | clone size | CDR3 DNA | CDR3 protein
TRBJ1-2 | TRBD1 | 15 | TRBV14 | - | TGTGCCAGCAGCCCCTATCAGGGGGTAGGCTATGGCTACACCTTC | CASSPYQGVGYGYTF
TRBJ2-7 | TRBD1 | 16 | TRBV7-2 | many | TGTGCCAGCAGCCCAACCGGGACAGGGGGCTTTAACGAGCAGTACTTC | CASSPTGTGGFNEQYF
TRBJ2-2 | - | 15 | TRBV5-1 | - | TGCGCCAGCAGTGATAGAGGTTTGGACACCGGGGAGCTGTTTTTT | CASSDRGLDTGELFF
TRBJ2-7 | - | 14 | TRBV20-1 | many | TGCAGTGTATCCGCCTCCGTTATTGCGGACGAGCAGTACTTC | CSVSASVIADEQYF
TRBJ2-3 | - | 14 | TRBV20-1 | few | TGCAGTGCATGGATTAGCGGATACACAGATACGCAGTATTTT | CSAWISGYTDTQYF
TRBJ2-2 | TRBD2 | 15 | TRBV10-3 | few | TGTGCCACCCGGGGGACTAGCGGGAGTCCCGGGGAGCTGTTTTTT | CATRGTSGSPGELFF
TRBJ2-7 | TRBD2 | 15 | TRBV5-1 | many | TGCGCCAGCAGCGTAAGCGGGAGTACCCCCTACGAGCAGTACTTC | CASSVSGSTPYEQYF
TRBJ2-6 | - | 18 | TRBV15 | few | TGTGCCACCAGCAGGGGGACGGGTAGCTTGGCTGGGGCCAACGTCCTGACTTTC | CATSRGTGSLAGANVLTF
TRBJ2-2 | - | 13 | TRBV5-1 | few | TGCGCCAGCAGCTTTAGGGAGAACGGGGAGCTGTTTTTT | CASSFRENGELFF
TRBJ2-2 | - | 13 | TRBV15 | - | TGTGCCACCAGCAGGGACAGTTATCGGGAGCTGTTTTTT | CATSRDSYRELFF
TRBJ2-2 | - | 16 | TRBV7-8 | few | TGTGCCAGCAGCCCCTCCCTGACGGCGAACACCGGGGAGCTGTTTTTT | CASSPSLTANTGELFF
TRBJ2-5 | - | 11 | TRBV28 | few | TGTGCCAGCAGTTCCACTAGACTCCGCGACTTC | CASSSTRLRDF
TRBJ2-2 | - | 11 | TRBV7-2 | many | TGTGCCAGCACCGTGGGCGGGGAGCTGTTTTTT | CASTVGGELFF
TRBJ2-2 | TRBD2 | 18 | TRBV25-1 | few | TGTGCCAGCAGTGAAACTAGCGGGAGGCAGATTCGGACCGGGGAGCTGTTTTTT | CASSETSGRQIRTGELFF
TRBJ2-3 | - | 15 | TRBV5-1 | few | TGCGCCAGCAGCAGAAACCGACCTAGCACAGATACGCAGTATTTT | CASSRNRPSTDTQYF
TRBJ2-3 | - | 12 | TRBV12-3/TRBV12-4 | few | TGTGCCAGCAGCCCGCTGCGAGGCACGCAGTATTTT | CASSPLRGTQYF
TRBJ1-6 | - | 17 | TRBV6-5 | few | TGTGCCAGCAGTCGTCGACAGCTTAGCTCCTATAATTCACCCCTCCACTTT | CASSRRQLSSYNSPLHF
TRBJ1-4 | - | 14 | TRBV20-1 | few | TGCAGTGCTGACCGTGGTTCAACTAATGAAAAACTGTTTTTT | CSADRGSTNEKLFF
TRBJ2-2 | - | 14 | TRBV7-9 | - | TGTGCCAGCAGCTTAGATCTTCATACCGGGGAGCTGTTTTTT | CASSLDLHTGELFF
TRBJ1-3 | - | 13 | TRBV5-8 | many | TGTGCCAGCAGCTTGAACAGTGGAAACACCATATATTTT | CASSLNSGNTIYF
TRBJ2-5 | TRBD1 | 13 | TRBV7-9 | few | TGTGCCAGCAGACCGACAGGGGCAGAGACCCAGTACTTC | CASRPTGAETQYF
TRBJ2-5 | TRBD2 | 13 | TRBV20-1 | - | TGCAGTGCTAGACTAGCGGGAGAAGAGACCCAGTACTTC | CSARLAGEETQYF
TRBJ1-2 | TRBD1 | 15 | TRBV25-1 | few | TGTGCCAGCAGCCCCCGGGACAGGGACTTCTATGGCTACACCTTC | CASSPRDRDFYGYTF
TRBJ2-7 | - | 12 | TRBV15 | - | TGTGCCACCAGCAGAGATGGTCAGAACCCCCACTTC | CATSRDGQNPHF
TRBJ2-1 | - | 9 | TRBV7-9 | - | TGTGCGGGGGGAGGTGAGCAGTTCTTC | CAGGGEQFF
TRBJ2-3 | TRBD2 | 17 | TRBV12-3/TRBV12-4 | - | TGTGCCAGCAGTTTTGGCGGGAGACTTTCTTCCGCAGATACGCAGTATTTT | CASSFGGRLSSADTQYF
TRBJ1-3 | - | 12 | TRBV20-1 | few | TGCAGCTACTGGGGGGCTGGAAACACCATATATTTT | CSYWGAGNTIYF
TRBJ2-1 | - | 15 | TRBV20-1 | - | TGCAGTGCTAGAGCTCCGGGTAGGAAGAACAATGAGCAGTTCTTC | CSARAPGRKNNEQFF
TRBJ2-1 | - | 13 | TRBV5-1 | - | TGCGCCAGCAGCTTGGAGGGGTCCAATGAGCAGTTCTTC | CASSLEGSNEQFF
TRBJ1-2 | TRBD1 | 15 | TRBV19 | - | TGTGCCAGTAGTCGGACAGGCACAAACAAACTGGGCTACACCTTC | CASSRTGTNKLGYTF
TRBJ2-7 | - | 14 | TRBV30 | few | TGTGCCTGGAGTGAGCAGGGGTCAACCTACGAGCAGTACTTC | CAWSEQGSTYEQYF
TRBJ2-7 | - | 14 | TRBV12-3/TRBV12-4 | many | TGTGCCAGCAGCAAAGAGCTGTGGGATTTCGAGCAGTACTTC | CASSKELWDFEQYF
TRBJ2-5 | TRBD2 | 17 | TRBV18 | many | TGTGCCAGCTCACGGGGGACTAGCGGACTCCTACAAGAGACCCAGTACTTC | CASSRGTSGLLQETQYF
TRBJ2-1 | - | 16 | TRBV2 | - | TGTGCCAGCAGTGAATTCGCTAGCTCTGAGTACAATGAGCAGTTCTTC | CASSEFASSEYNEQFF
TRBJ2-5 | - | 13 | TRBV7-2 | - | TGTGCCAGCAGCGCCCTGAGCGGTCAGACCCAGTACTTC | CASSALSGQTQYF
TRBJ2-1 | - | 16 | TRBV27 | - | TGTGCCAGCAGCCCGTATAGCGGACGAGTTAACAATGAGCAGTTCTTC | CASSPYSGRVNNEQFF
TRBJ2-7 | TRBD2 | 18 | TRBV5-1 | many | TGCGCCAGCAGCTTGGGAACTAGCGGGTTTACTCCTTCCTACGAGCAGTACTTC | CASSLGTSGFTPSYEQYF
TRBJ2-7 | - | 13 | TRBV9 | few | TGTGCCAGCAGCGTCGCGGAGTGGTACGAGCAGTACTTC | CASSVAEWYEQYF
TRBJ2-7 | TRBD1 | 15 | TRBV7-6 | few | TGTGCCAGCAGCTTAGCTGGGACAGGTACCTACGAGCAGTACTTC | CASSLAGTGTYEQYF
TRBJ1-3 | - | 14 | TRBV20-1 | many | TGCAGTGCTGGGGACCGTCGCTCTGGAAACACCATATATTTT | CSAGDRRSGNTIYF
TRBJ2-5 | TRBD2 | 14 | TRBV7-2 | - | TGTGCCAGCAGCTCCGGGACTACCTTAGGAGCCCAGTACTTC | CASSSGTTLGAQYF
TRBJ1-3 | - | 16 | TRBV5-6 | - | TGTGCCAGCAGCTTGGATCAGGGAAATTCTGGAAACACCATATATTTT | CASSLDQGNSGNTIYF
TRBJ2-3 | - | 15 | TRBV6-4 | - | TGTGCCAGCAGTCCTGGGAAGGGGGAACCAGATACGCAGTATTTT | CASSPGKGEPDTQYF
TRBJ1-2 | TRBD1 | 14 | TRBV7-9 | few | TGTGCCAGCAGCCTCGCAGCCACAGGGGATGGCTACACCTTC | CASSLAATGDGYTF
TRBJ2-2 | - | 14 | TRBV19 | few | TGTGCCAGTAGTGTTTCGATAAATGGCGGGGAGCTGTTTTTT | CASSVSINGGELFF
TRBJ1-5 | TRBD1 | 14 | TRBV12-3/TRBV12-4 | few | TGTGCCAGCCGATTGGGGACAGTCAATCAGCCCCAGCATTTT | CASRLGTVNQPQHF
TRBJ2-3 | TRBD2 | 14 | TRBV20-1 | few | TGCAGTGCTCCCAGCGGGGGTTCCACAGATACGCAGTATTTT | CSAPSGGSTDTQYF
TRBJ2-1 | - | 12 | TRBV28 | few | TGTGCCAGCAGTTTGCCCGCCCGTACAGAGTTCTTC | CASSLPARTEFF
TRBJ2-3 | TRBD1 | 13 | TRBV5-4 | - | TGTGCCATCAGGACAGGGTCGGAAGATACGCAGTATTTT | CAIRTGSEDTQYF
TRBJ2-3 | - | 14 | TRBV20-1 | - | TGCAGTGCTGGCAGGGGAGTGTCGTGGGATACGCAGTATTTT | CSAGRGVSWDTQYF
TRBJ2-2 | TRBD1 | 13 | TRBV7-2 | few | TGTGCCAGCAGCTTAGCGAGGGGGCGGGAGCTGTTTTTT | CASSLARGRELFF
TRBJ2-1 | TRBD1 | 15 | TRBV14 | - | TGTGCCAGCAGCCAGTCGGGACAGGGACGCAATGAGCAGTTCTTC | CASSQSGQGRNEQFF
TRBJ2-1 | TRBD2 | 16 | TRBV4-3 | few | TGCGCCAGCAGCCAAGATGGGCCAGCGGGGTACAATGAGCAGTTCTTC | CASSQDGPAGYNEQFF
TRBJ1-2 | - | 11 | TRBV20-1 | - | TGCAGTGCTAGAGTAGGGACCGGCTACACCTTC | CSARVGTGYTF
TRBJ2-1 | TRBD2 | 14 | TRBV5-1 | - | TGCGCCAGCAGCTCAGCGGGAGGGAACAATGAGCAGTTCTTC | CASSSAGGNNEQFF
TRBJ2-1 | - | 15 | TRBV12-3/TRBV12-4 | few | TGTGCCAGCAGTCAGACAGGTGGTACCTACAATGAGCAGTTCTTC | CASSQTGGTYNEQFF
TRBJ2-4 | - | 17 | TRBV7-9 | - | TGTGCCAGCAGCTACCAAGGGACGGATCTAGCCAAAAACATTCAGTACTTC | CASSYQGTDLAKNIQYF
TRBJ2-7 | - | 13 | TRBV28 | few | TGTGCCAGCAGTTCTGAGGGGGTGTACGAGCAGTACTTC | CASSSEGVYEQYF
TRBJ2-2 | - | 16 | TRBV18 | - | TGTGCCAGCTCCATCCCGGGCGGGGAACACACCGGGGAGCTGTTTTTT | CASSIPGGEHTGELFF